Below are 3 T cell receptor beta chains sequenced from a single sample in a study of shared clonotypes between healthy human individuals. Data came from immunoSEQ multiplex PCR; TCRdb stores just in-frame clones and leaves some out. The profile shows under 1 million clones, approximately 92% of them singletons. CD45RO-negative CD8 cells positively selected for CCR7 made up the naive population, which excluded terminally differentiated effector memory CD45RA+ cells. The sequenced sample consisted of naive CD8+ T cells sorted from blood. The receptor source for this set is a man aged 25-40 years in good health.

The sample holds one count of this clone. The chain couples TRBV6-6 to TRBJ2-1; possible D gene TRBD2, 6 bases. The CDR3 loop spans 16 amino acids. Germline V gene data show CDR1 as MNHNY and CDR2 as SVGAGI (reference sequence). Trimming took 4 bases from V and 0 from J, leaving 13 bases between them. The DNA for the CDR3 is TGTGCCAGCAGTTCCTTCGGGAGCGGCTCCTACAATGAGCAGTTCTTC. Its protein product is CASSSFGSGSYNEQFF.

This clone was detected only once. V is TRBV2 and J is TRBJ1-3; no definite D call. There are 13 residues in the CDR3. The ends were cut back, 6 bases at V and 1 base at J, with 7 bases in the middle. The germline gives CDR1 SNHLY, CDR2 FYNNEI. This CDR3 reads CASSVESGNTIYF. The CDR3 region has the DNA TGTGCCAGCAGCGTCGAATCTGGAAACACCATATATTTT.

The genes are TRBV28 and TRBJ2-1; no clear D gene. The CDR3 spans 10 residues. Germline CDR1 MDHEN, CDR2 SYDVKM. Trimming pared 6 bases from V and 11 bases from J, leaving 8 bases between. CDR3: CASSGGQQFF. In nucleotides, the CDR3 is TGTGCCAGCAGCGGTGGTCAGCAGTTCTTC.